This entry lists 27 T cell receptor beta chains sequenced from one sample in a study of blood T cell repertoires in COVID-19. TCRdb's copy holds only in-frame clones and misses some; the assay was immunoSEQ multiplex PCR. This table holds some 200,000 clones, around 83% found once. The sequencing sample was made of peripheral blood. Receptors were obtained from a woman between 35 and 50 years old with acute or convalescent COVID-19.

The CDR3 loop reads CASTKRSQPQHF. CDR3 coding DNA: TGCGCCAGCACTAAGCGCTCTCAGCCCCAGCATTTT. The V call is TRBV23-1, the J call TRBJ1-5; D is undetermined. TRBV23-1 is an ORF, and what it does is uncertain. V was shortened by 7 bases and J by 6 bases, with 10 bases between the two germline ends. The CDR3 contains 12 residues.

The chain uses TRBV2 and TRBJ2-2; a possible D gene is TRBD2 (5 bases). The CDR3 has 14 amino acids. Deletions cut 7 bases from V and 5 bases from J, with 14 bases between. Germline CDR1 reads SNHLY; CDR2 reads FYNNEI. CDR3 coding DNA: TGTGCCAGCACGCGCCGAACGGGGACCGGGGAGCTGTTTTTT. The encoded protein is CASTRRTGTGELFF.

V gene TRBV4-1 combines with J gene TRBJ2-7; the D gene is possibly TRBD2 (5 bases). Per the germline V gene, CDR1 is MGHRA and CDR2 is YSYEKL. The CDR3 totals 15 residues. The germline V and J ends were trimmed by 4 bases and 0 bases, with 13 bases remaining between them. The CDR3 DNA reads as TGCGCCAGCAGCCGGGTAGCGCTTTCCTCCTACGAGCAGTACTTC. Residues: CASSRVALSSYEQYF.

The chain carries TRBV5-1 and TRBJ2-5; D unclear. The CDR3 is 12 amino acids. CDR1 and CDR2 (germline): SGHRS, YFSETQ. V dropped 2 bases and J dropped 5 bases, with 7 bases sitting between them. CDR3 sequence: CASSFNSETQYF. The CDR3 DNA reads TGCGCCAGCAGCTTTAATTCGGAGACCCAGTACTTC.

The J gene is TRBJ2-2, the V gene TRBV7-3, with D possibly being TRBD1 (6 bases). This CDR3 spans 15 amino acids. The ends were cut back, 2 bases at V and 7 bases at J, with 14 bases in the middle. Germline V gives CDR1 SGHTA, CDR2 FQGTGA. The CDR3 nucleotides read TGTGCCAGCAGCTTACAGGGGCAAGACCTCGGGGAGCTGTTTTTT. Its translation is CASSLQGQDLGELFF.

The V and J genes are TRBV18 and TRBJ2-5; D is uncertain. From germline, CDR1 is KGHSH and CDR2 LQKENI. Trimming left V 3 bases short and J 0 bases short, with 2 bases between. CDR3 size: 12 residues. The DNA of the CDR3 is TGTGCCAGCTCACCTAACCAAGAGACCCAGTACTTC. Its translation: CASSPNQETQYF. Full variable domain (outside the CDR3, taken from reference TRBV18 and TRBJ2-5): NAGVMQNPRHLVRRRGQEARLRCSPMKGHSHVYWYRQLPEEGLKFMVYLQKENIIDESGMPKERFSAEFPKEGPSILRIQQVVRGDSAAYFCASSPNQETQYFGPGTRLLVL.

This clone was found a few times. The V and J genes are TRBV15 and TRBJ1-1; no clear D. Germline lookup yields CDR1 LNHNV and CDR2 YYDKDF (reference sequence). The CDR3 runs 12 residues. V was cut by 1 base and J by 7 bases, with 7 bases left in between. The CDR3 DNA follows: TGTGCCACCAGCAGAGCTCGGGGTGAAGCTTTCTTT. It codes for CATSRARGEAFF.

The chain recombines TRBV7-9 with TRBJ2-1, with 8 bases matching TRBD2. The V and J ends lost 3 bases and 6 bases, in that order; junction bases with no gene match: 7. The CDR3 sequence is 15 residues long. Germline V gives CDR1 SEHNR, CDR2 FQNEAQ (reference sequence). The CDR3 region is CASSFRFGLANEQFF. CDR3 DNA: TGTGCCAGCAGCTTTCGTTTTGGACTAGCCAATGAGCAGTTCTTC.

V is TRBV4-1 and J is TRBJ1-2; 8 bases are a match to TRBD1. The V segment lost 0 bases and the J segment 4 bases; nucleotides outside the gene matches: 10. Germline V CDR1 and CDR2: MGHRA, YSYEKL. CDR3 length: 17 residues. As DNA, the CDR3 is TGCGCCAGCAGCCAAGATGCCACAGGGGGTGACAGCTATGGCTACACCTTC. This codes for CASSQDATGGDSYGYTF.

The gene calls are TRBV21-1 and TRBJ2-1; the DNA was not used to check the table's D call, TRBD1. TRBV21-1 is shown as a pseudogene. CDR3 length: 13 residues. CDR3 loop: CASRVAENNEQFF. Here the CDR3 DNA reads TGTGCCAGCAGAGTGGCAGAAAACAATGAGCAGTTCTTC.

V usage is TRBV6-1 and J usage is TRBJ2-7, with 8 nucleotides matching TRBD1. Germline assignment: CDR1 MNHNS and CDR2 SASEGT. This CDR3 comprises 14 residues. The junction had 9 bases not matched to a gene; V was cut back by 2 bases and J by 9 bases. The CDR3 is CASSEMRQGIVQYF. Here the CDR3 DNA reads TGTGCCAGCAGTGAAATGAGACAGGGGATCGTGCAGTACTTC.

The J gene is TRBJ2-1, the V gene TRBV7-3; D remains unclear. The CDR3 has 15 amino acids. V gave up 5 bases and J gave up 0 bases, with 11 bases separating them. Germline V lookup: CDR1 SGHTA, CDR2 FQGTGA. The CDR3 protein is CASSPRLSSYNEQFF. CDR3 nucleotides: TGTGCCAGCAGCCCACGCCTAAGCTCCTACAATGAGCAGTTCTTC. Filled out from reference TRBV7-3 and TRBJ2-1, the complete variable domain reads GAGVSQTPSNKVTEKGKYVELRCDPISGHTALYWYRQSLGQGPEFLIYFQGTGAADDSGLPNDRFFAVRPEGSVSTLKIQRTERGDSAVYLCASSPRLSSYNEQFFGPGTRLTVL.

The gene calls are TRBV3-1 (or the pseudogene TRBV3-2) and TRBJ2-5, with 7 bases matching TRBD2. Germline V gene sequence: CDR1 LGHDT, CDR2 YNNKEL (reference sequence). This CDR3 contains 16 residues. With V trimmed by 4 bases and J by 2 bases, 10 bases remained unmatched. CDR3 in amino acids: CASSLAGARYQETQYF. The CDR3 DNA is TGTGCCAGCAGCCTTGCGGGAGCGCGATATCAAGAGACCCAGTACTTC.

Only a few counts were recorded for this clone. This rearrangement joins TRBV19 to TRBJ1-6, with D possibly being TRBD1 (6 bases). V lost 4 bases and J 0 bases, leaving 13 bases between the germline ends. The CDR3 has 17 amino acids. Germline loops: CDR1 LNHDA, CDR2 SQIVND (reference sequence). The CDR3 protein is CASSTRDTYSYNSPLHF. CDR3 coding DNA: TGTGCCAGTAGTACCCGGGACACTTACTCCTATAATTCACCCCTCCACTTT.

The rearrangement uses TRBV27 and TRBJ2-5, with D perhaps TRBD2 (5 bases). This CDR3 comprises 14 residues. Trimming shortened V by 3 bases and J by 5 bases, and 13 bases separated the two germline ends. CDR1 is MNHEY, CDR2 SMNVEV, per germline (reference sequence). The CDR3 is CASSFTLGGETQYF. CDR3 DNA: TGTGCCAGCAGTTTTACACTAGGTGGGGAGACCCAGTACTTC.

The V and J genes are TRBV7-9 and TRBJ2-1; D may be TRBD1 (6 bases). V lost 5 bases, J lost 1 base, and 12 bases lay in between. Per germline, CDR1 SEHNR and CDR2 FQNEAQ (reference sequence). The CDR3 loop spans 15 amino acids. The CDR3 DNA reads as TGTGCCAGCAGCCCCCAGGGGCGATCCTACAATGAGCAGTTCTTC. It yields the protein CASSPQGRSYNEQFF.

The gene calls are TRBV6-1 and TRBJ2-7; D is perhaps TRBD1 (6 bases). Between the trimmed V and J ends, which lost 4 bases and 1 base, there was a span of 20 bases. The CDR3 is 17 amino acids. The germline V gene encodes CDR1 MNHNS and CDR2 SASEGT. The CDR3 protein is CASSGGKGVGLSYEQYF. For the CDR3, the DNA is TGTGCCAGCAGTGGGGGTAAGGGGGTCGGGTTATCCTACGAGCAGTACTTC.

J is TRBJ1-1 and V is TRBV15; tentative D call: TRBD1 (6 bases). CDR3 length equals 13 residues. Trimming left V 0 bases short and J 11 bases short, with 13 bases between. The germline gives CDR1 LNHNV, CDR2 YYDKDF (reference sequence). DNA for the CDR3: TGTGCCACCAGCAGAGATAAGGGAGGGGGTGCTTTCTTT. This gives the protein CATSRDKGGGAFF. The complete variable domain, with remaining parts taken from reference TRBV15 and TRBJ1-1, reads DAMVIQNPRYQVTQFGKPVTLSCSQTLNHNVMYWYQQKSSQAPKLLFHYYDKDFNNEADTPDNFQSRRPNTSFCFLDIRSPGLGDTAMYLCATSRDKGGGAFFGQGTRLTVV.

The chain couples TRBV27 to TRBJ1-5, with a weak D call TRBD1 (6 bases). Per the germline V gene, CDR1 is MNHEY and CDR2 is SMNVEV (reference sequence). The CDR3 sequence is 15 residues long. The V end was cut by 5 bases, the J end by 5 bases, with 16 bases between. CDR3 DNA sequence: TGTGCCAGCAGTACCTCGACAGGTCGGCATCAGCCCCAGCATTTT. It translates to CASSTSTGRHQPQHF.

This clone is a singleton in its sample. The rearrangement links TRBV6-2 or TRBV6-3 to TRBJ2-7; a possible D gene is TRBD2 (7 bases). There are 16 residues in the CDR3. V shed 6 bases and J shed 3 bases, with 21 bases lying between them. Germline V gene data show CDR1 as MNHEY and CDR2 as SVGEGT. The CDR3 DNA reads TGTGCCAGCAGCCCTAAAGGGGGGGGAATAAGCTACGAGCAGTACTTC. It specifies CASSPKGGGISYEQYF.

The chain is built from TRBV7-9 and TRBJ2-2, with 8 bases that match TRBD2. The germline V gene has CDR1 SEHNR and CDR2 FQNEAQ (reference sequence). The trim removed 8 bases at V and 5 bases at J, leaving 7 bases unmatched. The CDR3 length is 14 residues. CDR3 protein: CASSDGGGTGELFF. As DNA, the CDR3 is TGTGCCAGCTCGGACGGGGGGGGAACCGGGGAGCTGTTTTTT.

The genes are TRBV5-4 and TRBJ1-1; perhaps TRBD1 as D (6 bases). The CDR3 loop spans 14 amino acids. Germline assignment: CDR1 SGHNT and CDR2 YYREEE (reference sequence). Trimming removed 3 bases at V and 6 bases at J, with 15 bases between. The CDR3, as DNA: TGTGCCAGCAGCTGGGGCCGGGGGGGCGCTGAAGCTTTCTTT. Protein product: CASSWGRGGAEAFF.

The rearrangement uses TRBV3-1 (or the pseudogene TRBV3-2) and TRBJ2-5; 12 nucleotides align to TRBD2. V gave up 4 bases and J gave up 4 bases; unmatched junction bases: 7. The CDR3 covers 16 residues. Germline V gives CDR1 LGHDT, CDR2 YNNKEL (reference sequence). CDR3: CASSPTSGSLGETQYF. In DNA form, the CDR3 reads TGTGCCAGCAGCCCGACTAGCGGGAGTTTAGGAGAGACCCAGTACTTC.

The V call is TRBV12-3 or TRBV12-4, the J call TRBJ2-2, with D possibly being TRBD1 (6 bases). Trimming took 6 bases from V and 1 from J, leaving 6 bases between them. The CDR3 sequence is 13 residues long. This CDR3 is CASSRGNTGELFF. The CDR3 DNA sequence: TGTGCCAGCAGCAGGGGGAACACCGGGGAGCTGTTTTTT.

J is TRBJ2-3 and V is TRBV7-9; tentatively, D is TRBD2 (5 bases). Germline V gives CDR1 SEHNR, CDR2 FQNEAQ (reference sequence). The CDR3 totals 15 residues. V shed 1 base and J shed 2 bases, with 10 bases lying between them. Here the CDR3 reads CASSLVSGVTDTQYF. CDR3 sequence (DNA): TGTGCCAGCAGCTTAGTTTCCGGGGTCACAGATACGCAGTATTTT. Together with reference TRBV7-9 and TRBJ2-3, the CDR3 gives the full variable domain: DTGVSQNPRHKITKRGQNVTFRCDPISEHNRLYWYRQTLGQGPEFLTYFQNEAQLEKSRLLSDRFSAERPKGSFSTLEIQRTEQGDSAMYLCASSLVSGVTDTQYFGPGTRLTVL.

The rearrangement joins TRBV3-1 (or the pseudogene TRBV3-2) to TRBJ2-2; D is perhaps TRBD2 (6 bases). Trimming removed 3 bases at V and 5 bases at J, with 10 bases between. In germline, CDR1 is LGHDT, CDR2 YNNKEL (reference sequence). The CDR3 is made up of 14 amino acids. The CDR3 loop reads CASSQEGSTGELFF. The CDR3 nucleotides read TGTGCCAGCAGCCAGGAGGGGTCGACCGGGGAGCTGTTTTTT.

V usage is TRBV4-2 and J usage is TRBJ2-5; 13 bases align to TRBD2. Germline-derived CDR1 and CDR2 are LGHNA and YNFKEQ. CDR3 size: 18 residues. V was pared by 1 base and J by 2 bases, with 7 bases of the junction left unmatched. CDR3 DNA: TGTGCCAGCAGCCAAGGAGGGACTAGCGGGACCGGGCAAGAGACCCAGTACTTC. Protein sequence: CASSQGGTSGTGQETQYF.